This T cell receptor (beta chain) was obtained from a study of shared clonotypes between healthy human individuals (dated by TCRdb to the early 2020s). At the level of the whole study: The cohort comprised a couple of women and a few men aged 18 to 49 years. Per donor, three plates each were used for CD4 naive and CD4 memory, two for CD8 naive, and one for CD8 memory. The study deeply sequenced blood TCR repertoires of five healthy adults to estimate repertoire size and the extent of clonotype sharing between individuals. Libraries were prepared and TCR repertoires were sequenced by different laboratories using diverse techniques, in order to increase sequencing depth and limit assay-specific biases. Between about 0.94 and 8.9 billion PBMCs per donor were obtained by leukapheresis. The study at large found these results: Compared with non-shared clonotypes, clonotypes shared by all four sorted-subset donors had higher generation probabilities. Pairwise subsampling indicated that sequencing depth was expected to affect the degree of clonotype sharing among donors. Because the study included a small number of donors, the genetic and exposure-history diversity represented was limited. Rarefaction of sorted-subset datasets indicated incomplete sequencing despite the large sequencing depth. Larger estimated clonotype richness was generally found for naive subsets than for memory subsets. Sampling was limited to blood, and TCR repertoires in tissue likely differ from TCR repertoires in blood. Sharing across several donors was observed for roughly 5.4% of naive CD4, around 3.5% of naive CD8, 2% to 2.5% of memory CD4, and roughly 0.4% of memory CD8 clonotypes.

The donors were healthy, HIV-negative adults with no recently reported acute infections or vaccinations. Every donor was a Caucasian adult residing in Nashville, Tennessee, USA. CD4+ T cells were enriched by magnetic negative selection, after which naive cells were positively selected on CD45RA and the negative fraction was taken as the memory subset. Blood was collected by leukapheresis, and PBMCs were isolated by Ficoll-Histopaque density gradient centrifugation and then cryopreserved in liquid nitrogen vapor phase. Purity and quantity of every magnetically sorted T cell population were checked by analytical flow cytometry. Each sorted fraction had its genomic DNA isolated and then quantified by UV absorbance on a Nanodrop 2000c. CDR1 and CDR2 are read off the germline V gene as SQVTM and ANQGSEA. Ends trimmed: V by 5 bases, J by 4 bases; bases unmatched to a gene: 8. The CDR3 holds 15 amino acids from the cysteine to the phenylalanine. The only DNA kept is the CDR3, 45 bases in frame from the first base.

This clone has only one observation. The antigen it binds to is not known. No base-level quality is on record; no much larger clone is a single base apart. TCR CDR3 regions were amplified from genomic DNA by multiplex PCR using the deep immunoSEQ assay. Genomic DNA extracted from each cell subset was distributed evenly over all wells of several immunoSEQ 96-well plates, and each plate served as one replicate. For sorted subsets, each replicate PCR was loaded with 200 ng genomic DNA, equivalent to 30,000 or so T cell genomes. Purified libraries were quantified with a Qubit 3.0 fluorometer, sized on a Bioanalyzer 2100, and re-quantified with the KAPA Library Quantification kit. Every immunoSEQ 96-well plate was sequenced on a dedicated single-read 150-cycle Illumina NextSeq 550 flow cell. The authors' analysis ran thus. Because the immunoSEQ output included only junctional sequences and no quality scores, the filtering could not be the same as the filtering used for full-length reads. To assign V/J genes and CDR3, sequences were annotated using PyIR, a Python wrapper for IgBLAST v1.9, with IMGT germline references. Reads were removed for weak V/J assignments (E-value above 1e-6), missing CDR3, stop codons, out-of-frame junctions, or ambiguous translated residues. V3J clonotypes were defined by identical inferred V gene, J gene, and CDR3 amino acid sequence. To compute the percentage overlap between repertoires, the number of shared unique clonotypes was divided by the size of the smaller repertoire. Repertoire richness was assessed with RTK rarefaction, the Chao1 estimator, and Recon v2.1 estimates of unobserved clonotypes. Generation probabilities were computed with OLGA for all TCRbeta clonotypes obtained by the gDNA method from a few donors. The clones in this table, taken by TCRdb from immuneACCESS, are in-frame only. Not every clone is retained; where verified, under half of the shortfall comes from an unresolved V gene, and the cause of the rest is unknown. V and J calls and clone size are copied from that table; D and trimming were computed from the DNA. Recorded for this sample are about 990,000 clones; approximately 80% of them occurred a single time. The top ten constitute more than 0.55% of the sample.

This sequence was found in a man younger than 35 in good health. Some clones in this sample may be carry-over from other donors' samples. Material for sequencing was memory CD4+ T cells from PBMCs. The cell subset or site label, as the study defines it: CD45RA-negative fraction. The chain links TRBV29-1 with TRBJ2-1, and 10 junctional nucleotides match TRBD2. DNA sequence: TGCAGCGTTTCTGGGAGCGGGAGGGCATACAATGAGCAGTTCTTC. Its protein product is CSVSGSGRAYNEQFF.